This TCR beta chain stems from a study of blood T cells in healthy people across ages. General study points: TCR beta diversity, measured per million T cells, fell in a roughly linear way with age. Nothing was known about donor CMV status, and this possibly confounded expanded clonotype changes.

The CDR3 totals 13 residues. With 7 bases removed from V and 2 bases from J, the gap between germline ends came to 14 bases. The germline gives CDR1 DFQATT, CDR2 SNEGSKA (reference sequence). Regarding this clonotype: What it binds is unknown.

The second PCR ran about 6 to 12 cycles with a sample-barcoded 5' primer and J-beta primers. Each CDR3 protein gets one entry after TCRdb re-called the 5' RACE reads with MiXCR. The sample contains around 1,700,000 distinct CDR3 sequences, about 28% of which appear only once. The gene calls are TRBV20-1 and TRBJ1-1; perhaps TRBD1 as D (6 bases). The source of this sequence is a woman aged 25 to 39 in good health. What was sequenced was blood. CDR3 nucleotide sequence: TGCAGTGGGGGAGCAGGGGCTAACACTGAAGCTTTCTTT. This encodes CSGGAGANTEAFF.